This T cell receptor beta chain was captured in a study of beta chain features in type 1 diabetes. The wider study: Comparable age, gender and cell yields were observed in patients relative to healthy donors. Overall study findings and caveats: Type 1 diabetes patients had moderately but significantly shorter TCRB CDR3s in all four CD4+ subsets.

Germline V gene lookup returns CDR1 SGHVS and CDR2 FQNEAQ. With 1 base clipped from V and 7 bases from J, the junction kept 5 bases outside the gene matches. This CDR3 region has 16 residues. This clone was observed a handful of times. Antigen: not known. Reverse transcription of all isolated RNA meant that expressed TCRB transcripts were sequenced. This table comes from immunoSEQ multiplex PCR, and its TCRdb copy is limited to in-frame clones, with some not included. The sample records 310,000 or so clones, around 9.7% being singletons. Sequenced material: central memory CD4+ T cells from blood. This chain joins TRBV7-8 and TRBJ1-6, with 9 bases aligning to TRBD1. This receptor was taken from a man aged 30-40 years with type 1 diabetes. The CDR3 spells CASSLGMGQGNSPLHF. The CDR3 region has the DNA TGTGCCAGCAGCTTAGGAATGGGACAGGGAAATTCACCCCTCCACTTT.